Listed below are T cell receptor beta chains from one sample, sequenced in a study of chemoradiotherapy in HPV16-positive cancers. This table comes from immunoSEQ multiplex PCR, and its TCRdb copy is limited to in-frame clones, with some not included. The table includes 20,000 to 25,000 clones, around nine tenths detected once. The sequences come from blood, collected from a patient who underwent chemoradiotherapy. The origin of the receptors is a human donor with HPV-associated anogenital cancer. Each CDR3 is given with its conserved first and last residue. The D gene is left open where the match is weak. Where a row states a size, it is once, few, many or the class of an expanded clone; other rows omit it.

cdr3_aa: CASSLGLAGGHQETQYF
cdr3_nt: TGTGCCAGTAGTCTGGGACTAGCGGGGGGGCACCAAGAGACCCAGTACTTC
j_call: TRBJ2-5
clone_size: -
d_call: TRBD2
v_call: TRBV19

cdr3_aa: CASSLLSSPSYEQYF
cdr3_nt: TGCGCCAGCAGCTTGTTAAGTTCGCCGTCCTACGAGCAGTACTTC
j_call: TRBJ2-7
clone_size: few
d_call: -
v_call: TRBV5-1

cdr3_aa: CASSLLGFDVGAFF
cdr3_nt: TGTGCCAGCAGCTTGTTGGGTTTTGACGTAGGAGCTTTCTTT
j_call: TRBJ1-1
clone_size: -
d_call: -
v_call: TRBV5-6

cdr3_aa: CAISDTGQGPTGELFF
cdr3_nt: TGTGCCATCAGTGATACCGGACAGGGCCCCACCGGGGAGCTGTTTTTT
j_call: TRBJ2-2
clone_size: -
d_call: TRBD1
v_call: TRBV10-3

cdr3_aa: CAWSPGEDYGYTF
cdr3_nt: TGTGCCTGGAGTCCGGGGGAAGACTATGGCTACACCTTC
j_call: TRBJ1-2
clone_size: once
d_call: -
v_call: TRBV30

cdr3_aa: CASSKSGTSANEKLFF
cdr3_nt: TGTGCCAGCAGCAAATCCGGGACATCCGCTAATGAAAAACTGTTTTTT
j_call: TRBJ1-4
clone_size: -
d_call: -
v_call: TRBV7-9

cdr3_aa: CASSLEGSGETQYF
cdr3_nt: TGCGCCAGCAGCTTGGAGGGGAGCGGCGAGACCCAGTACTTC
j_call: TRBJ2-5
clone_size: -
d_call: -
v_call: TRBV5-1

cdr3_aa: CASSEERFRKTNEKLFF
cdr3_nt: TGTGCCAGCAGTGAGGAAAGATTCAGGAAAACTAATGAAAAACTGTTTTTT
j_call: TRBJ1-4
clone_size: -
d_call: -
v_call: TRBV2

cdr3_aa: CASSIPGSNYGYTF
cdr3_nt: TGTGCCAGTTCGATACCAGGATCTAACTATGGCTACACCTTC
j_call: TRBJ1-2
clone_size: -
d_call: -
v_call: TRBV19

cdr3_aa: CASSESKSYSGNTIYF
cdr3_nt: TGTGCCAGCAGTGAATCTAAGAGTTACTCTGGAAACACCATATATTTT
j_call: TRBJ1-3
clone_size: -
d_call: -
v_call: TRBV25-1

cdr3_aa: CASSRLTDTQYF
cdr3_nt: TGTGCCAGCAGCCGACTGACAGATACGCAGTATTTT
j_call: TRBJ2-3
clone_size: few
d_call: -
v_call: TRBV7-9

cdr3_aa: CASSLDGSAQYF
cdr3_nt: TGTGCCAGCAGCTTGGATGGATCGGCCCAGTACTTC
j_call: TRBJ2-5
clone_size: once
d_call: -
v_call: TRBV11-2

cdr3_aa: CASGNGVYYEQYF
cdr3_nt: TGTGCCAGCGGGAATGGCGTTTACTACGAGCAGTACTTC
j_call: TRBJ2-7
clone_size: -
d_call: -
v_call: TRBV6-6

cdr3_aa: CASSPPGSYGYTF
cdr3_nt: TGTGCCAGCAGCCCCCCTGGGTCCTATGGCTACACCTTC
j_call: TRBJ1-2
clone_size: -
d_call: -
v_call: TRBV5-6

cdr3_aa: CASSDGGNQPQHF
cdr3_nt: TGTGCCAGCAGTGACGGGGGAAATCAGCCCCAGCATTTT
j_call: TRBJ1-5
clone_size: -
d_call: -
v_call: TRBV6-1

cdr3_aa: CASSAPDRAEDTQYF
cdr3_nt: TGTGCCAGCAGCGCACCGGACAGGGCGGAAGATACGCAGTATTTT
j_call: TRBJ2-3
clone_size: -
d_call: TRBD1
v_call: TRBV7-9

cdr3_aa: CASSDRRGTNSPLHF
cdr3_nt: TGTGCCAGTAGTGATCGCCGGGGTACTAATTCACCCCTCCACTTT
j_call: TRBJ1-6
clone_size: -
d_call: -
v_call: TRBV19

cdr3_aa: CAISVASGGLKDEQFF
cdr3_nt: TGTGCCATCAGTGTTGCTAGCGGGGGGTTGAAGGATGAGCAGTTCTTC
j_call: TRBJ2-1
clone_size: -
d_call: TRBD2
v_call: TRBV10-3

cdr3_aa: CASSQEAGGYNEQFF
cdr3_nt: TGTGCCAGCAGCCAAGAGGCGGGGGGCTACAATGAGCAGTTCTTC
j_call: TRBJ2-1
clone_size: -
d_call: TRBD2
v_call: TRBV4-2

cdr3_aa: CASKGGTGPLGDSPLHF
cdr3_nt: TGCGCCAGCAAAGGGGGGACAGGGCCTCTTGGGGATTCACCCCTCCACTTT
j_call: TRBJ1-6
clone_size: -
d_call: TRBD1
v_call: TRBV5-1

cdr3_aa: CASSSGGAGNTEAFF
cdr3_nt: TGTGCCAGCAGCTCAGGGGGGGCAGGGAACACTGAAGCTTTCTTT
j_call: TRBJ1-1
clone_size: -
d_call: TRBD1
v_call: TRBV9

cdr3_aa: CASSLDLVILEQYF
cdr3_nt: TGCGCCAGCAGCTTGGACCTCGTGATATTGGAGCAGTACTTC
j_call: TRBJ2-7
clone_size: -
d_call: -
v_call: TRBV5-1

cdr3_aa: CASSSKGDRDGGNQPQHF
cdr3_nt: TGTGCCAGCAGCTCCAAGGGAGACCGGGACGGAGGCAATCAGCCCCAGCATTTT
j_call: TRBJ1-5
clone_size: -
d_call: -
v_call: TRBV5-8

cdr3_aa: CASSIKQVATGYGYTF
cdr3_nt: TGTGCCAGCAGTATAAAACAGGTCGCCACGGGCTATGGCTACACCTTC
j_call: TRBJ1-2
clone_size: -
d_call: -
v_call: TRBV2

cdr3_aa: CASSLELVRGSGANVLTF
cdr3_nt: TGTGCCAGCAGCTTAGAATTAGTACGGGGTTCCGGGGCCAACGTCCTGACTTTC
j_call: TRBJ2-6
clone_size: -
d_call: -
v_call: TRBV7-2

cdr3_aa: CASSIAGTGGIFAKNIQYF
cdr3_nt: TGTGCCAGCAGCATAGCCGGGACAGGGGGAATTTTTGCCAAAAACATTCAGTACTTC
j_call: TRBJ2-4
clone_size: -
d_call: TRBD1
v_call: TRBV7-8